The TCR beta chain under discussion was sequenced for a study of STAT5B mutations in CD4+ large granular lymphocyte leukemia. In the case of this clone: Its antigen is as yet unknown.

The study, taken as a whole, reports: Top patient clones used TRBV06 genes more often: 8/27 versus 2/35 in controls. Main leukemic clonotypes were patient-specific, but roughly 25% appeared at low frequency elsewhere. Without HLA matching, higher CD4+ than CD8+ T-LGLL clonality could reflect small sample size.

Original analysis: The detection floor for productive clonotype frequency was 2.59 x 10-5. Some clones are missing from TCRdb's copy, which holds only in-frame ones; the method was immunoSEQ multiplex PCR. The DNA was the basis for D and trimming; V, J and clone size are from that table. In the table there are about 38,000 clones, 65% to 90% of which are singletons. CDR3 length equals 18 residues. The V and J ends lost 3 bases and 3 bases, in that order; junction bases with no gene match: 13. The germline V gene has CDR1 SEHNR and CDR2 FQNEAQ (reference sequence). This clonotype was obtained from a human donor in good health. Input material: CD4+ T cells from blood buffy coats. This chain uses TRBV7-9 with TRBJ2-7; 11 nucleotides align to TRBD1. The CDR3 nucleotides read TGTGCCAGCAGCTTTAGTGGTTTATCCGGGACAGGGGGCTACGAGCAGTACTTC. Translating gives CASSFSGLSGTGGYEQYF.